Each of the 23 T cell receptor beta chains below was sequenced from the same sample in a study of shared clonotypes between healthy human individuals. Sequencing used immunoSEQ multiplex PCR; TCRdb keeps in-frame clones, though not all of them. The table shows under 130,000 clones, with 67% occurring only once. Material for sequencing was memory CD8+ T cells sorted from blood. Subset indicated: CD45RO+ cells pooled with CCR7-negative TemRA cells. Source of these receptors: a woman in her twenties or thirties in good health.

V and J are TRBV11-1 and TRBJ2-5; D perhaps matches TRBD1 (5 bases). The germline V and J ends were trimmed by 4 bases and 1 base, with 10 bases remaining between them. This CDR3 is 14 amino acids long. Germline lookup yields CDR1 SGHAT and CDR2 FQDESV (reference sequence). CDR3: CASSYQGTQETQYF. CDR3 coding DNA: TGTGCCAGCAGCTACCAGGGTACCCAAGAGACCCAGTACTTC.

This chain links TRBV10-2 with TRBJ2-7, with 7 bases fitting TRBD2. Germline V gives CDR1 WSHSY, CDR2 SAAADI. This CDR3 has 11 residues. With V trimmed by 8 bases and J by 3 bases, 1 base remained unmatched. In DNA form, the CDR3 reads TGCGCCAGCGCTAGCGGCTACGAGCAGTACTTC. Translation: CASASGYEQYF.

The rearrangement uses TRBV4-1 and TRBJ1-4, with D possibly TRBD1 on 6 matching bases. Germline CDR1 is MGHRA and CDR2 is YSYEKL. Trimming removed 4 bases at V and 0 bases at J, with 18 bases between. The CDR3 runs to 18 residues. CDR3 sequence reads: CASSLGRGAFATNEKLFF. The CDR3, as DNA: TGCGCCAGCAGCCTTGGTCGGGGGGCTTTTGCAACTAATGAAAAACTGTTTTTT.

The rearrangement joins TRBV6-1 to TRBJ2-1, with TRBD1 identical over 10 bases. The V and J ends lost 4 bases and 8 bases, in that order; junction bases with no gene match: 11. This CDR3 has 16 amino acids. From germline, CDR1 is MNHNS and CDR2 SASEGT. The CDR3 sequence: CASSVWTGGGYDEQFF. For the CDR3, the DNA is TGTGCCAGCAGTGTTTGGACAGGGGGTGGATATGATGAGCAGTTCTTC.

This chain links TRBV7-9 with TRBJ1-1; possibly TRBD1 for D (5 bases). Trimming pared 5 bases from V and 6 bases from J, leaving 16 bases between. The V gene's germline CDR1 is SEHNR and CDR2 FQNEAQ (reference sequence). The length of the CDR3 is 14 residues. The CDR3 DNA is TGTGCCAGCAGCCTTCACGGGGCTGAGCCTGAAGCTTTCTTT. It encodes CASSLHGAEPEAFF.

In its sample, this clone was seen many times. V is TRBV6-6 and J is TRBJ2-7; D might be TRBD2 (6 bases). The V end was cut by 0 bases, the J end by 6 bases, with 18 bases between. The CDR3 contains 16 residues. Germline CDR1 is MNHNY and CDR2 is SVGAGI (reference sequence). The CDR3 protein is CASSYSSTGDPLEQYF. DNA of the CDR3: TGTGCCAGCAGTTACTCGAGTACGGGAGATCCCCTCGAGCAGTACTTC.

The chain combines TRBV11-2 with TRBJ2-5; tentatively, D is TRBD1 (5 bases). The germline V gene encodes CDR1 SGHAT and CDR2 FQNNGV. V was trimmed by 1 base and J by 10 bases, leaving 16 bases between them. CDR3 size: 14 residues. CDR3 region: CASSLVGAHLGQYF. The CDR3 region has the DNA TGTGCCAGCAGCTTAGTTGGGGCGCATCTCGGCCAGTACTTC.

This rearrangement joins TRBV25-1 to TRBJ2-1; 12 nucleotides agree with TRBD2. The CDR3 totals 15 residues. The V segment lost 3 bases and the J segment 4 bases; nucleotides outside the gene matches: 1. In germline, CDR1 is MGHDK, CDR2 SYGVNS. The DNA of the CDR3 is TGTGCCAGCAGTGACGGACTAGCGGGGTACAATGAGCAGTTCTTC. Protein: CASSDGLAGYNEQFF.

The V gene is TRBV2, the J gene TRBJ1-2; the D is unclear. Germline loops: CDR1 SNHLY, CDR2 FYNNEI. Deletions cut 4 bases from V and 5 bases from J, with 23 bases between. This CDR3 contains 17 residues. Written as DNA, the CDR3 is TGTGCCAGCAGTGCAGTAGGAATGACCGGGAGATTTTATGGCTACACCTTC. It encodes CASSAVGMTGRFYGYTF.

A remark on this clone: This specimen includes other DNA sequences encoding the same CDR3. V gene TRBV20-1 combines with J gene TRBJ2-5, with D hard to call. The last part of the DNA fits TRBJ2-7 better; the J call may be wrong. Germline-derived CDR1 and CDR2 are DFQATT and SNEGSKA (reference sequence). This CDR3 is built from 11 residues. The CDR3 bases are TGCAGTGCAAAGGAAGTCTACGAGCAGTACTTC. Its protein is CSAKEVYEQYF.

The gene calls are TRBV6-1 and TRBJ2-3; TRBD2 is a possible D gene (6 bases). The germline V gene has CDR1 MNHNS and CDR2 SASEGT. The CDR3 consists of 14 residues. The V gene lost 4 bases and the J gene lost 4 bases, with 12 bases spanning the gap. This chain's CDR3 is CASSALSGADTQYF. The CDR3 DNA reads TGTGCCAGCAGTGCCCTTTCGGGGGCAGATACGCAGTATTTT.

V is TRBV7-9 and J is TRBJ2-5, with 8 bases matching TRBD1. Germline V lookup: CDR1 SEHNR, CDR2 FQNEAQ (reference sequence). The CDR3 totals 14 residues. Trimming cost V 8 bases and J 1 base; bases outside gene matches: 6. CDR3 coding DNA: TGTGCCAGCTCCGAGACAGGGGCCCAAGAGACCCAGTACTTC. Translated: CASSETGAQETQYF.

This clone was seen many times. The sample has other DNA sequences that encode this CDR3 too. This chain links TRBV2 with TRBJ2-7, with a possible D match to TRBD1 (6 bases). This CDR3 comprises 13 residues. Trimming removed 7 bases from V and 0 bases from J, with 10 bases in between. From germline, CDR1 is SNHLY and CDR2 FYNNEI. Written as DNA, the CDR3 is TGTGCCAGCACAAGACAGGACTCCTACGAGCAGTACTTC. It yields the protein CASTRQDSYEQYF. The variable domain in full, completed from reference TRBV2 and TRBJ2-7, reads EPEVTQTPSHQVTQMGQEVILRCVPISNHLYFYWYRQILGQKVEFLVSFYNNEISEKSEIFDDQFSVERPDGSNFTLKIRSTKLEDSAMYFCASTRQDSYEQYFGPGTRLTVT.

The chain employs TRBV27 and TRBJ1-1; D is perhaps TRBD1 (6 bases). Germline assignment: CDR1 MNHEY and CDR2 SMNVEV (reference sequence). Trimming took 3 bases from V and 4 from J, leaving 12 bases between them. The CDR3 runs to 14 residues. The CDR3 DNA reads as TGTGCCAGCAGTTTGGATAGGGGGGGCACTGAAGCTTTCTTT. Amino acid sequence: CASSLDRGGTEAFF.

This chain connects TRBV10-2 to TRBJ2-2, with 9 bases matching TRBD1. With V trimmed by 6 bases and J by 6 bases, 5 bases remained unmatched. The CDR3 has 14 residues. CDR1 is WSHSY and CDR2 is SAAADI in the germline V gene. The CDR3 sequence is CASSPQGAAGELFF. The CDR3 coding sequence is TGCGCCAGCAGCCCACAGGGGGCGGCCGGGGAGCTGTTTTTT.

V gene TRBV11-2 combines with J gene TRBJ2-7, with 7 bases identical to TRBD1. Germline V lookup: CDR1 SGHAT, CDR2 FQNNGV. The CDR3 spans 15 residues. The J segment lost 4 bases and the V segment lost 5 bases, leaving 11 bases of the junction unmatched. In nucleotides, the CDR3 is TGTGCCAGCAGCCTGGACAGGCTCCAAGGATACGAGCAGTACTTC. This codes for CASSLDRLQGYEQYF.

This chain links TRBV18 with TRBJ2-7; 8 bases map to TRBD1. This CDR3 region has 14 residues. From germline, CDR1 is KGHSH and CDR2 LQKENI. J was trimmed by 6 bases and V by 3 bases; bases with no gene match: 7. Here the CDR3 reads CASSPGQGGREQYF. Written as DNA, the CDR3 is TGTGCCAGCTCACCCGGACAGGGAGGTCGCGAGCAGTACTTC. Full variable domain (outside the CDR3, taken from reference TRBV18 and TRBJ2-7): NAGVMQNPRHLVRRRGQEARLRCSPMKGHSHVYWYRQLPEEGLKFMVYLQKENIIDESGMPKERFSAEFPKEGPSILRIQQVVRGDSAAYFCASSPGQGGREQYFGPGTRLTVT.

This sequence joins TRBV11-3 and TRBJ2-7; 11 positions match TRBD2. In germline, CDR1 is SGHNT, CDR2 YENEEA. This CDR3 has 14 amino acids. V gave up 7 bases and J gave up 3 bases; unmatched junction bases: 5. The CDR3 coding sequence is TGTGCCAGCATCACCGGGACTAGCGGCTACGAGCAGTACTTC. This translates into CASITGTSGYEQYF.

The J gene is TRBJ1-4, the V gene TRBV4-2; TRBD1 matches 10 bases. The CDR3 totals 16 residues. Germline V gene sequence: CDR1 LGHNA, CDR2 YNFKEQ. V trimming: 5 bases; J trimming: 7 bases; junction bases outside the gene matches: 10. The CDR3 nucleotides read TGTGCCAGCAGCGACGATCCCCGGGACAGGGGTGAAAAACTGTTTTTT. The encoded protein is CASSDDPRDRGEKLFF.

About this clone: This clone may be a read error of a much larger clone one base away. Within the sample, other DNA sequences also encode this same CDR3. This chain joins TRBV6-1 and TRBJ2-7, with D possibly TRBD2 on 6 matching bases. Germline lookup yields CDR1 MNHNS and CDR2 SASEGT. The germline V and J ends were trimmed by 4 bases and 0 bases, with 10 bases remaining between them. CDR3 length: 14 residues. The CDR3 loop reads CASSGRGSSYEQYF. Here the CDR3 DNA reads TGTGCCAGCAGTGGGCGGGGTAGCTCCTACGAGCAGTACTTC.

V is TRBV6-1 and J is TRBJ2-7, with D unclear. V lost 8 bases and J lost 4, with 6 bases in between. The germline gives CDR1 MNHNS, CDR2 SASEGT. This CDR3 is 10 amino acids long. CDR3 residues: CASDGYEQYF. The CDR3 DNA reads TGTGCCAGCGACGGGTACGAGCAGTACTTC.

The chain links TRBV30 to TRBJ2-1, with no clear D. V was cut by 0 bases and J by 7 bases, with 10 bases left in between. Germline assignment: CDR1 GTSNPN and CDR2 SVGIG (reference sequence). The CDR3 has 13 amino acids. The CDR3 DNA sequence: TGTGCCTGGAGTGTAGTGGATTGGAATGAGCAGTTCTTC. Protein sequence: CAWSVVDWNEQFF.

This chain uses TRBV25-1 with TRBJ2-7, with D possibly matching TRBD2 (6 bases). In germline, CDR1 is MGHDK, CDR2 SYGVNS. Trimming pared 3 bases from V and 6 bases from J, leaving 21 bases between. This CDR3 spans 16 amino acids. CDR3 in DNA: TGTGCCAGCAGTGATCAAGGGTCAGGGAGGTCAGCCGAGCAGTACTTC. Its protein is CASSDQGSGRSAEQYF.